The rows below give T cell receptor beta chains drawn from one sample of a study of T cells in Graves' hyperthyroidism and ophthalmopathy. TCRdb re-called the multiplex PCR reads with MiXCR, one entry per CDR3 protein. The sample records about 210,000 distinct CDR3 sequences, roughly 18% being singletons. The sequenced sample consisted of blood. The receptor set was obtained from a man between 50 and 59 years old with Graves' hyperthyroidism. CDR3s include the opening cysteine and the closing phenylalanine or tryptophan. The order of the fields is D gene, V gene, J gene, clone size, CDR3 DNA, CDR3 protein. The D gene is left open where the match is weak. The size of a clone is reported for some rows only, either as once, few or many, or as a class for expanded clones.

>NA|TRBV7-9|TRBJ1-2|NA
TGTGCCAGCAGCTTAGCCCCGGGGAAAGACTATGGCTACACCTTC
CASSLAPGKDYGYTF
>NA|TRBV18|TRBJ2-2|few
TGTGCCAGCTCACCGGACAGGAACACCGGGGAGCTGTTTTTT
CASSPDRNTGELFF
>TRBD2|TRBV6-1|TRBJ2-1|many
TGTGCCAGCAGTGAGGTTCCTAGCGGGATAAATGAGCAGTTCTTC
CASSEVPSGINEQFF
>TRBD2|TRBV29-1|TRBJ2-7|few
TGCAGCGTCGTAACTAGCGGGAGGTCCTACGAGCAGTACTTC
CSVVTSGRSYEQYF
>NA|TRBV19|TRBJ2-2|NA
TGTGCCAGTAGTTTCGACACCGGGAACACCGGGGAGCTGTTTTTT
CASSFDTGNTGELFF
>NA|TRBV20-1|TRBJ1-2|many
TGCAGTGTCGAAGAGCAATCCGGGAACTACTATGGCTACACCTTC
CSVEEQSGNYYGYTF
>NA|TRBV5-4|TRBJ2-7|NA
TGTGCCAGCAGCAGGGACCGGGACTCCGAGCAGTACTTC
CASSRDRDSEQYF
>TRBD2|TRBV12-3/TRBV12-4|TRBJ2-1|many
TGTGCCAGCAGTTTAGGTAGCGGGAGGAGCTCCTACAATGAGCAGTTCTTC
CASSLGSGRSSYNEQFF
>NA|TRBV19|TRBJ2-2|NA
TGTGCCAGTAGTATAGATCTATTGGGACCTTCGAACACCGGGGAGCTGTTTTTT
CASSIDLLGPSNTGELFF
>NA|TRBV24-1|TRBJ1-2|many
TGTGCCACCAGTGACCGACAACAGGGCTATGGCTACACCTTC
CATSDRQQGYGYTF